This is a list of T cell receptor beta chains from one sample in a study of blood T cells in healthy people across ages. TCRdb processed the 5' RACE reads anew with MiXCR; each CDR3 protein has one entry. Counted here are 800,000 or so distinct CDR3 sequences, around 62% occurring once; the ten biggest clones make up roughly a quarter. The sample comprised blood. The receptor set was obtained from a man aged 30-40 years in good health. Each CDR3 is given with its conserved first and last residue. The D gene is left open where the match is weak. Rows may omit the clone size; those that give it use once, few, many or a size class.

TRBJ2-3,-,TRBV12-3/TRBV12-4,-,CASRFSTDMQYF,TGTGCCAGCAGATTCAGCACAGATATGCAATATTTT
TRBJ2-3,-,TRBV27,-,CASGPLIDTQYF,TGTGCCAGCGGACCGTTGATAGATACGCAGTATTTT
TRBJ2-1,TRBD2,TRBV20-1,few,CSAVTSPNEQFF,TGCAGTGCCGTGACTAGCCCCAATGAGCAGTTCTTC
TRBJ2-3,TRBD2,TRBV11-2,-,CASSLRPLWTSVGTDTQYF,TGTGCCAGCAGCTTAAGACCCTTGTGGACTAGCGTCGGCACAGATACGCAGTATTTT
TRBJ2-4,-,TRBV3-1,-,CASSQGGTEGDQYF,TGTGCCAGCAGCCAAGGCGGGACTGAGGGGGACCAGTACTTC
TRBJ1-5,-,TRBV20-1,-,CSARAPASNQPQHF,TGCAGTGCTAGAGCCCCGGCAAGCAATCAGCCCCAGCATTTT
TRBJ2-7,TRBD1,TRBV20-1,many,CSAFDRALSYEQYF,TGCAGTGCCTTTGACAGGGCCCTTTCCTACGAGCAGTACTTC
TRBJ2-3,TRBD2,TRBV20-1,-,CSARVVGGGVASTDTQYF,TGCAGTGCTAGAGTGGTGGGCGGGGGGGTCGCTAGCACAGATACGCAGTATTTT
TRBJ2-5,-,TRBV10-3,few,CAIRGEETQYF,TGTGCCATCAGGGGTGAAGAGACCCAGTACTTC
TRBJ2-7,TRBD1,TRBV7-9,once,CASSRDRGRSSYEQYF,TGTGCCAGCAGCCGGGACAGGGGGCGTAGCTCCTACGAGCAGTACTTC
TRBJ2-7,-,TRBV2,-,CASLGSSEQYF,TGTGCCAGCCTCGGGAGCTCCGAGCAGTACTTC
TRBJ2-1,TRBD1,TRBV7-2,-,CASSLGGVPGGYNEQFF,TGTGCCAGCAGCTTAGGGGGAGTTCCAGGGGGTTACAATGAGCAGTTCTTC
TRBJ2-3,-,TRBV7-3,few,CASSSPVRGVTDTQYF,TGTGCCAGCAGCTCCCCCGTGAGGGGGGTCACAGATACGCAGTATTTT
TRBJ1-2,TRBD1,TRBV29-1,once,CSVETGKAYGYTF,TGCAGCGTGGAGACAGGGAAGGCTTATGGCTACACCTTC
TRBJ2-1,TRBD1,TRBV11-3,-,CASSLEGRGREQFF,TGTGCCAGCAGCTTAGAGGGCAGGGGGCGTGAGCAGTTCTTC
TRBJ2-1,TRBD2,TRBV9,-,CASSVTLAGGYNEQFF,TGTGCCAGCAGCGTTACTCTAGCGGGGGGGTACAATGAGCAGTTCTTC
TRBJ2-2,TRBD1,TRBV12-3/TRBV12-4,-,CASSRQGTGELFF,TGTGCCAGCAGTCGACAGGGCACCGGGGAGCTGTTTTTT